These 16 T cell receptor beta chains share one sample of origin, sequenced in a study of prognosis after radiotherapy for stage I lung cancer. Amplification of the TCR beta CDR3 (from genomic DNA) was done by two-round multiplex PCR. TRBV and TRBJ genes each had their own specific primers in first-round PCR. TCRdb reprocessed the multiplex PCR reads via MiXCR and lists one record per CDR3 protein. This table has about 20,000 distinct CDR3 sequences, about 40% appearing once. The material sequenced was PBMCs, taken before or after stereotactic body radiation therapy (not recorded which). The receptors here all came from a donor over 45 with non-small cell lung cancer.

There are many counts of this clonotype. The rearrangement uses TRBV24-1 and TRBJ2-3; no definite D call. The CDR3 contains 14 residues. The germline V and J ends were trimmed by 6 bases and 4 bases, with 13 bases remaining between them. CDR1 is KGHDR, CDR2 SFDVKD, per germline. The CDR3 is CATSLRVGADTQYF. The CDR3 bases are TGTGCCACCAGTTTGCGAGTGGGCGCAGATACGCAGTATTTT.

As for this clonotype: A much larger clone is a single base away; this may be a read error. The chain couples TRBV6-1 to TRBJ1-1; 7 bases line up with TRBD1. CDR3 length equals 15 residues. V gave up 9 bases and J gave up 0 bases; unmatched junction bases: 10. Germline V lookup: CDR1 MNHNS, CDR2 SASEGT. The CDR3 region is CARIGTVLVNTEAFF. The CDR3 DNA reads as TGTGCCAGAATAGGGACAGTATTAGTGAACACTGAAGCTTTCTTT.

At least ten counts were recorded for this clonotype. The chain carries TRBV12-3 or TRBV12-4 and TRBJ2-7, with a weak D call TRBD1 (6 bases). Trimming stripped 6 bases from V and 2 bases from J, with 26 bases between. This CDR3 has 18 residues. The CDR3 loop reads CASRIPEHQGYSAYEQYF. The CDR3 region has the DNA TGTGCCAGCAGGATTCCTGAACACCAGGGGTACAGCGCCTACGAGCAGTACTTC.

As regards this clonotype: This is likely an artifact of a read error, given a far larger clone one base away. V is TRBV27 and J is TRBJ1-6, with 10 bases fitting TRBD1. The J call is in doubt because the DNA end fits TRBJ1-1 better. Germline V gene data show CDR1 as MNHEY and CDR2 as SMNVEV (reference sequence). The CDR3 runs 15 residues. This chain's CDR3 is CASSLPGQGISEAFF. As DNA, the CDR3 is TGTGCCAGCAGTTTGCCGGGACAGGGGATAAGTGAAGCTTTCTTT.

This clonotype was seen at least ten times. Here the CDR3 reads CASSPAKSSSPLHF. In DNA, the CDR3 is TGTGCCAGTAGTCCGGCGAAGTCGAGCTCACCCCTCCACTTT. The V gene is TRBV19, the J gene TRBJ1-6; D unresolved. The CDR3 runs 14 residues. V lost 5 bases and J lost 10, with 15 bases in between. The germline V gene encodes CDR1 LNHDA and CDR2 SQIVND (reference sequence).

This clonotype appeared many times. This sequence joins TRBV3-1 and TRBJ2-1, with D unresolved. The V and J ends lost 1 base and 8 bases respectively, with 6 bases between them. The CDR3 contains 12 residues. Per germline, CDR1 LGHDT and CDR2 YNNKEL (reference sequence). This CDR3 is CASSQGVHEQFF. DNA for the CDR3: TGTGCCAGCAGCCAAGGGGTCCATGAGCAGTTCTTC.

The V gene is TRBV2, the J gene TRBJ2-7, with D perhaps TRBD1 (6 bases). Trimming took 1 base from V and 5 from J, leaving 9 bases between them. Germline-derived CDR1 and CDR2 are SNHLY and FYNNEI. The length of the CDR3 is 13 residues. The CDR3 sequence is CASSEGQVHEQYF. CDR3 coding DNA: TGTGCCAGCAGTGAAGGACAGGTCCACGAGCAGTACTTC.

Comments on this clonotype: This sequence is one base from a far larger clone and is likely a read error. The chain is built from TRBV6-8 and TRBJ2-2; maybe TRBD2 (5 bases). The CDR3 has 14 amino acids. Germline CDR1 MNHGY, CDR2 SAAAGT. As DNA, the CDR3 is TGTGCCAGCAGTTACGGGGAGAACACCTGGGAGCTGTTTTTT. This translates into CASSYGENTWELFF.

This clonotype was counted at least ten times. J is TRBJ1-4 and V is TRBV7-3; 8 bases align to TRBD1. This CDR3 is 18 amino acids long. V shed 5 bases and J 2 bases; nucleotides not matched to a gene: 13. The germline V gene encodes CDR1 SGHTA and CDR2 FQGTGA. Written as DNA, the CDR3 is TGTGCCAGCAGCCCGGACAGGGAAGTGCAAGGCACTAATGAAAAACTGTTTTTT. Protein product: CASSPDREVQGTNEKLFF.

On this clonotype itself: At one boundary the junction diverges from the germline segment, which might be a read error. The CDR3 DNA is TGTGCTAGCAGCTGGGGGTCCGGGTCCAACGTCCTGACTTTC. Encoded protein: CASSWGSGSNVLTF. V gene TRBV6-5 combines with J gene TRBJ2-6; D tentatively fits TRBD1 or TRBD2 (5 bases each). Per germline, CDR1 MNHEY and CDR2 SVGAGI. This CDR3 comprises 14 residues.

This clonotype was found many times. This sequence joins TRBV7-3 and TRBJ2-2; D is possibly TRBD2 (6 bases). Per the germline V gene, CDR1 is SGHTA and CDR2 is FQGTGA. The CDR3 length is 15 residues. Trimming left V 1 base short and J 7 bases short, with 13 bases between. CDR3 residues: CASSLITSRGGELFF. CDR3 sequence (DNA): TGTGCCAGCAGCTTAATCACTAGCCGGGGCGGGGAGCTGTTTTTT.

V is TRBV6-4 and J is TRBJ2-7; 10 nucleotides align to TRBD2. Unmatched junction bases numbered 5, after V lost 6 bases and J lost 0 bases. Germline-derived CDR1 and CDR2 are MRHNA and SNTAGT. This CDR3 contains 15 residues. For the CDR3, the DNA is TGTGCCAGCAGACCCGGGACTAGCGACTCCTACGAGCAGTACTTC. Translated: CASRPGTSDSYEQYF.

The table lists this clonotype with a few counts. A clone one base away is much larger, so this may be a read error. The chain carries TRBV7-3 and TRBJ2-7; 14 nucleotides agree with TRBD2. This CDR3 has 16 residues. Germline CDR1 reads SGHTA; CDR2 reads FQGTGA. The DNA for the CDR3 is TGTGCCAGCAGCTTAATAGGGGGACTAGCGGGAGTCGAGCAGTGCTTC. Translating it yields CASSLIGGLAGVEQCF.

There are many counts of this clonotype. This chain uses TRBV19 with TRBJ1-5; D is perhaps TRBD1 (6 bases). The CDR3 consists of 13 residues. Looked up from germline, CDR1 is LNHDA and CDR2 is SQIVND (reference sequence). The germline V and J ends were trimmed by 8 bases and 5 bases, with 13 bases remaining between them. The CDR3 here is CASSLGQYQPQHF. CDR3 nucleotides: TGTGCCAGTTCTTTGGGACAATATCAGCCCCAGCATTTT.

This clonotype was counted ten times or more. The chain carries TRBV28 and TRBJ2-2; no definite D call. Germline V gene data show CDR1 as MDHEN and CDR2 as SYDVKM. This CDR3 has 12 amino acids. The V gene lost 6 bases and the J gene lost 5 bases, with 7 bases spanning the gap. CDR3 nucleotide sequence: TGTGCCAGCAGGATTGGAACCGGGGAGCTGTTTTTT. This encodes CASRIGTGELFF.

This clonotype was seen a single time. The V call is TRBV7-2, the J call TRBJ2-7, with TRBD1 matching over 9 bases. In germline, CDR1 is SGHTA, CDR2 FQGNSA. The CDR3 has 19 amino acids. V gave up 1 base and J gave up 0 bases; unmatched junction bases: 13. CDR3 region: CASSLVGTGSGQSSYEQYF. The CDR3 DNA sequence: TGTGCCAGCAGCTTAGTTGGGACAGGGAGCGGCCAGAGCTCCTACGAGCAGTACTTC.